This TCR beta chain was recorded in a study of T cells in Graves' hyperthyroidism and ophthalmopathy. Overall study: Peripheral blood draws took place at initial diagnosis, ahead of any treatment.

This clonotype was recorded many times. The source of the PBMCs was about 10 ml of fresh peripheral blood. Amplification targeted TCR beta CDR3 regions from RNA transcripts. First-round RT-PCR targeting the TCR CDR3 was performed with the HTBI primer set. TCRdb independently ran MiXCR on the multiplex PCR reads; one entry per CDR3 protein. The table lists some 370,000 distinct CDR3 sequences, 17% of them singletons. Trimming removed 3 bases from V and 7 bases from J; junction bases left unmatched: 9. Germline V gene data show CDR1 as SGHRS and CDR2 as YFSETQ. The CDR3 has 14 amino acids. The source of this sequence is a woman aged 25 to 39 with Graves' hyperthyroidism that later progressed to Graves' ophthalmopathy. This chain joins TRBV5-1 and TRBJ1-2, with 7 bases matching TRBD1. Sequencing was done on a sample of blood. CDR3 in DNA: TGCGCCAGCAGCTACGACAGGGTGAGGTCTGGCTACACCTTC. Translating gives CASSYDRVRSGYTF.